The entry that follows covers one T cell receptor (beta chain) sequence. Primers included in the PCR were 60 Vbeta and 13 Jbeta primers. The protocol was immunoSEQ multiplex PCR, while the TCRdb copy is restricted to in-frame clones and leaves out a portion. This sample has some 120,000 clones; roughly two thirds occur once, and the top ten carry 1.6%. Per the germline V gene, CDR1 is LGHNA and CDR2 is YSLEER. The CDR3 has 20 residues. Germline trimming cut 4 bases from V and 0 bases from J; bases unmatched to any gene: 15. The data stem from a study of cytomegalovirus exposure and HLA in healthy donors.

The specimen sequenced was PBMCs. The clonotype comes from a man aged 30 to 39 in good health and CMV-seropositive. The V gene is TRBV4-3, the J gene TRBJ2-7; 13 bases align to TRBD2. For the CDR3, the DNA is TGCGCCAGCAGCCGTCAGACTAGCGGGAGGCCGAAAATTAGCTCCTACGAGCAGTACTTC. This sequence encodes CASSRQTSGRPKISSYEQYF.